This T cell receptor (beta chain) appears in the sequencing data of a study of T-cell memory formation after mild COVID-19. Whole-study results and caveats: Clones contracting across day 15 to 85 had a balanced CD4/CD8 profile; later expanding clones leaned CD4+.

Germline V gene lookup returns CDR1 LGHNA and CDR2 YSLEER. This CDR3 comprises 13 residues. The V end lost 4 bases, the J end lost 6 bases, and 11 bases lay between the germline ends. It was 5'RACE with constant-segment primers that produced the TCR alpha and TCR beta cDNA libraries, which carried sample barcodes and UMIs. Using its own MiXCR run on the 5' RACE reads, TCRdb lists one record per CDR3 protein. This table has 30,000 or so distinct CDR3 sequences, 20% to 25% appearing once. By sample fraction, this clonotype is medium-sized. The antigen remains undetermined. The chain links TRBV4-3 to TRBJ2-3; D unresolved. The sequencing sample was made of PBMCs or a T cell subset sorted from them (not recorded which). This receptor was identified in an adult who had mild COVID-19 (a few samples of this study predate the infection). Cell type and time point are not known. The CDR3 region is CASSPLYADTQYF. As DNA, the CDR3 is TGCGCCAGCAGCCCCCTCTATGCGGATACGCAGTATTTT.